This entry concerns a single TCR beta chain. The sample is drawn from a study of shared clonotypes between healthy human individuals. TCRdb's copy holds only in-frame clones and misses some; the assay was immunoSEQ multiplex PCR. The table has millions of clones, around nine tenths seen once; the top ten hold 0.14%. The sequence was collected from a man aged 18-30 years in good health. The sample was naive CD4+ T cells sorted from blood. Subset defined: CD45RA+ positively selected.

CDR3 region: CASSLGYRTRNTGELFF. The CDR3, as DNA: TGTGCCAGCAGCTTGGGGTATAGGACCAGGAACACCGGGGAGCTGTTTTTT. J is TRBJ2-2 and V is TRBV5-6, with D unresolved. Germline V gene data show CDR1 as SGHDT and CDR2 as YYEEEE. The CDR3 spans 17 residues. V was cut by 0 bases and J by 1 base, with 13 bases left in between.